Shown below are 28 T cell receptor beta chains from a single sample sequenced in a study of Ad26.COV2.S vaccination and SARS-CoV-2 variants. Specified treatment: around 19 received Ad26.COV2.S at low or high dose, single or two shots; several received placebo; per-sample allocation not given. Each sample was drawn 63 days after the first injection (of vaccine or placebo). Only in-frame clones appear in the TCRdb table, and some are missing; sequencing was by immunoSEQ multiplex PCR. Among over 450,000 clones, 70% to 90% were seen once, and the ten largest hold roughly 1.7%. The material was peripheral blood, obtained in a trial of Ad26.COV2.S vaccine versus placebo. Receptor source: a person aged 18-65 years who received the Ad26.COV2.S COVID-19 vaccine or a placebo.

This chain's CDR3 is CASSPTSDPYNEQFF. The CDR3, as DNA: TGCGCCAGCAGTCCGACTAGCGACCCGTACAATGAGCAGTTCTTC. The gene calls are TRBV5-1 and TRBJ2-1; 8 bases fit TRBD2. V was pared by 5 bases and J by 4 bases, with 8 bases of the junction left unmatched. CDR1 is SGHRS and CDR2 is YFSETQ in the germline V gene. The CDR3 consists of 15 residues.

This clone was seen once. The CDR3, as DNA: TGCGCCAGCAGCCAAGAAGGACTCCCTCTAAATGAGCAGTTCTTC. It specifies CASSQEGLPLNEQFF. The V gene is TRBV4-1, the J gene TRBJ2-1, with D perhaps TRBD2 (5 bases). The CDR3 is 15 amino acids. V was clipped by 0 bases and J by 7 bases, with 13 bases between them. Germline loops: CDR1 MGHRA, CDR2 YSYEKL.

V gene TRBV7-9 combines with J gene TRBJ2-5, with 10 bases that match TRBD2. The germline gives CDR1 SEHNR, CDR2 FQNEAQ (reference sequence). This CDR3 spans 16 amino acids. V gave up 5 bases and J gave up 5 bases; unmatched junction bases: 11. The CDR3 DNA reads TGTGCCAGCAGCCCTTTTAGCGGGGGGCCGGGGGAGACCCAGTACTTC. Amino acids: CASSPFSGGPGETQYF.

The chain has TRBV7-2 and TRBJ2-1; TRBD2 matches 8 bases. The CDR3 has 18 amino acids. Germline V gene data show CDR1 as SGHTA and CDR2 as FQGNSA. V shed 1 base, J shed 10 bases, and the junction held 18 bases outside the gene matches. CDR3 nucleotide sequence: TGTGCCAGCAGCTTAGTGCCTCCTAGTCGGGGGGGCCGGTGGGAGCAGTTCTTC. Protein product: CASSLVPPSRGGRWEQFF. The full variable domain, in which reference TRBV7-2 and TRBJ2-1 provide the parts outside the CDR3, is GAGVSQSPSNKVTEKGKDVELRCDPISGHTALYWYRQSLGQGLEFLIYFQGNSAPDKSGLPSDRFSAERTGGSVSTLTIQRTQQEDSAVYLCASSLVPPSRGGRWEQFFGPGTRLTVL.

This sequence joins TRBV30 and TRBJ1-1, with 8 positions matching TRBD1. There are 14 residues in the CDR3. V lost 0 bases and J lost 12; bases outside the gene matches: 12. Germline loops: CDR1 GTSNPN, CDR2 SVGIG (reference sequence). CDR3 sequence reads: CAWSVRGLTGGTFF. The CDR3 bases are TGTGCCTGGAGTGTACGGGGTCTAACAGGGGGGACTTTCTTT.

This sequence joins TRBV28 and TRBJ2-1, with 9 bases fitting TRBD2. CDR1 MDHEN and CDR2 SYDVKM come from the germline V gene. The CDR3 totals 17 residues. Germline trimming cut 3 bases from V and 2 bases from J; bases unmatched to any gene: 8. The CDR3 reads CASSFWQREAAYNEQFF. For the CDR3, the DNA is TGTGCCAGCAGTTTTTGGCAGCGGGAGGCCGCCTACAATGAGCAGTTCTTC.

The V gene is TRBV28, the J gene TRBJ2-1; D perhaps matches TRBD2 (5 bases). Germline CDR1 is MDHEN and CDR2 is SYDVKM. CDR3 size: 12 residues. Trimming took off 6 bases at V and 9 bases at J, with 12 bases between the two ends. CDR3 loop: CASSPVGVEQFF. The CDR3 region has the DNA TGTGCCAGCAGCCCTGTGGGAGTTGAGCAGTTCTTC.

V is TRBV28 and J is TRBJ2-5, with 11 bases matching TRBD1. The J segment lost 4 bases and the V segment lost 7 bases, leaving 14 bases of the junction unmatched. Germline V gene data show CDR1 as MDHEN and CDR2 as SYDVKM. This CDR3 spans 17 amino acids. The CDR3 coding sequence is TGTGCCAGCAACAATAAACTCCCGGGACAGGGGGGAGAGACCCAGTACTTC. It translates to CASNNKLPGQGGETQYF.

V gene TRBV24-1 combines with J gene TRBJ2-2, with TRBD1 identical over 8 bases. The length of the CDR3 is 18 residues. Germline lookup yields CDR1 KGHDR and CDR2 SFDVKD. The ends lost 2 bases at V and 6 bases at J; junction bases unmatched: 13. The CDR3 sequence: CATSDSNRGLTGSGELFF. The CDR3 DNA follows: TGTGCCACCAGTGATTCCAACAGGGGGTTGACGGGATCCGGGGAGCTGTTTTTT.

The rearrangement links TRBV27 to TRBJ2-5; D possibly corresponds to TRBD2 (5 bases). V lost 2 bases and J lost 4, with 14 bases in between. The CDR3 has 15 residues. Germline V gene sequence: CDR1 MNHEY, CDR2 SMNVEV (reference sequence). For the CDR3, the DNA is TGTGCCAGCAGTTTAGCGTTCGGGGTCGGAGAGACCCAGTACTTC. Translating it yields CASSLAFGVGETQYF.

The chain employs TRBV5-1 and TRBJ1-6; the D gene is possibly TRBD1 (5 bases). Germline CDR1 SGHRS, CDR2 YFSETQ. There are 16 residues in the CDR3. V was cut by 0 bases and J by 7 bases, with 14 bases left in between. DNA of the CDR3: TGCGCCAGCAGCTTGGCGGCGCAGGGAGGAAATTCACCCCTCCACTTT. It encodes CASSLAAQGGNSPLHF. Full variable domain (rest looked up from reference TRBV5-1 and TRBJ1-6): KAGVTQTPRYLIKTRGQQVTLSCSPISGHRSVSWYQQTPGQGLQFLFEYFSETQRNKGNFPGRFSGRQFSNSRSEMNVSTLELGDSALYLCASSLAAQGGNSPLHFGNGTRLTVT.

V gene TRBV5-4 combines with J gene TRBJ2-7; TRBD2 matches 9 bases. Germline V CDR1 and CDR2: SGHNT, YYREEE (reference sequence). The CDR3 is 14 amino acids. The trim removed 5 bases at V and 4 bases at J, leaving 7 bases unmatched. CDR3 in DNA: TGTGCCAGCAGACTGGCGGGAGGGCCTTACGAGCAGTACTTC. This encodes CASRLAGGPYEQYF. The full variable domain, completed using reference TRBV5-4 and TRBJ2-7, is ETGVTQSPTHLIKTRGQQVTLRCSSQSGHNTVSWYQQALGQGPQFIFQYYREEENGRGNFPPRFSGLQFPNYSSELNVNALELDDSALYLCASRLAGGPYEQYFGPGTRLTVT.

This chain joins TRBV30 and TRBJ1-3; 8 nucleotides match TRBD1. The CDR3 runs to 13 residues. Germline CDR1 and CDR2: GTSNPN and SVGIG (reference sequence). The trim removed 5 bases at V and 7 bases at J, leaving 7 bases unmatched. The CDR3: CAWGQGLRNTIYF. The CDR3 DNA sequence: TGTGCCTGGGGACAGGGCCTACGGAACACCATATATTTT. Drawing the rest from reference TRBV30 and TRBJ1-3, the complete variable domain is SQTIHQWPATLVQPVGSPLSLECTVEGTSNPNLYWYRQAAGRGLQLLFYSVGIGQISSEVPQNLSASRPQDRQFILSSKKLLLSDSGFYLCAWGQGLRNTIYFGEGSWLTVV.

The rearrangement joins TRBV4-1 to TRBJ2-7, with 7 positions matching TRBD2. Germline V gene lookup returns CDR1 MGHRA and CDR2 YSYEKL. There are 18 residues in the CDR3. The V and J ends lost 1 base and 2 bases, in that order; junction bases with no gene match: 14. The CDR3 coding sequence is TGCGCCAGCAGCCAAGCCGTTTCTATTTTGGGGGGGACCTACGAGCAGTACTTC. It codes for CASSQAVSILGGTYEQYF.

The chain employs TRBV5-1 and TRBJ1-1, with D perhaps matching TRBD1 (6 bases). Germline V gene lookup returns CDR1 SGHRS and CDR2 YFSETQ. V was pared by 1 base and J by 5 bases, with 9 bases between. The CDR3 runs 13 residues. CDR3 sequence reads: CASSLSGATEAFF. For the CDR3, the DNA is TGCGCCAGCAGCTTGTCGGGGGCGACTGAAGCTTTCTTT.

The V and J genes are TRBV14 and TRBJ1-2; no clear D gene. Germline CDR1 and CDR2: SGHDN and FVKESK. The germline V and J ends were trimmed by 4 bases and 6 bases, with 6 bases remaining between them. The CDR3 loop spans 11 amino acids. The CDR3 loop is CASSRGDGYTF. DNA for the CDR3: TGTGCCAGCAGCCGGGGAGATGGCTACACCTTC.

The V call is TRBV30, the J call TRBJ1-1; D remains unclear. The V end was cut by 3 bases, the J end by 5 bases, with 13 bases between. Germline V gene data show CDR1 as GTSNPN and CDR2 as SVGIG (reference sequence). This CDR3 comprises 13 residues. CDR3 sequence reads: CAWRGGGGTEAFF. The CDR3 nucleotides read TGTGCCTGGAGAGGCGGCGGAGGGACTGAAGCTTTCTTT.

The chain recombines TRBV19 with TRBJ2-3, with D hard to call. Germline V CDR1 and CDR2: LNHDA, SQIVND (reference sequence). This CDR3 spans 15 amino acids. V lost 3 bases and J 2 bases, leaving 12 bases between the germline ends. The CDR3 sequence is CASSISGLPTDTQYF. CDR3 bases: TGTGCCAGTAGTATCTCAGGCTTGCCCACAGATACGCAGTATTTT.

The table lists this clone with a count of one. The chain combines TRBV19 with TRBJ2-7; D is unresolved. Germline V gene lookup returns CDR1 LNHDA and CDR2 SQIVND (reference sequence). V lost 5 bases to trimming and J lost 0 bases, with 11 bases between them. The CDR3 runs 14 residues. The CDR3 protein is CASSAKSGSYEQYF. CDR3 nucleotides: TGTGCCAGTAGTGCAAAATCAGGCTCCTACGAGCAGTACTTC.

The V gene is TRBV6-2 or TRBV6-3, the J gene TRBJ2-1; 7 bases match TRBD2. The junction had 10 bases not matched to a gene; V was cut back by 4 bases and J by 7 bases. The CDR3 contains 15 residues. Germline V lookup: CDR1 MNHEY, CDR2 SVGEGT. Here the CDR3 DNA reads TGTGCCAGCAGTTGGGGGGGGTGGAGTGGGAATGAGCAGTTCTTC. Protein product: CASSWGGWSGNEQFF.

As regards this clone: Other DNA sequences in the same sample also yield this CDR3. This chain links TRBV12-3 or TRBV12-4 with TRBJ1-2; a weak D match, TRBD1 (5 bases). CDR3 length equals 13 residues. Trimming removed 3 bases at V and 4 bases at J, with 9 bases between. The CDR3 is CASSFGGTYGYTF. The CDR3 DNA reads as TGTGCCAGCAGTTTCGGGGGGACCTATGGCTACACCTTC.

This chain links TRBV6-6 with TRBJ2-1; a possible D gene is TRBD1 (6 bases). Germline CDR1 MNHNY, CDR2 SVGAGI (reference sequence). The length of the CDR3 is 13 residues. V dropped 4 bases and J dropped 5 bases, with 9 bases sitting between them. The CDR3 nucleotides read TGTGCCAGCAGTTTCAACAGGGACAATGAGCAGTTCTTC. Translating gives CASSFNRDNEQFF.

V and J are TRBV7-9 and TRBJ2-3; 7 nucleotides match TRBD1. The CDR3 is made up of 15 amino acids. Unmatched junction bases numbered 5, after V lost 1 base and J lost 4 bases. The germline V gene has CDR1 SEHNR and CDR2 FQNEAQ (reference sequence). The CDR3 DNA reads TGTGCCAGCAGCTTAGGGGGCCAGGGGGCAGATACGCAGTATTTT. Protein: CASSLGGQGADTQYF.

The chain links TRBV11-2 to TRBJ1-6; 8 nucleotides match TRBD1. The V and J ends lost 5 bases and 9 bases, in that order; junction bases with no gene match: 9. From germline, CDR1 is SGHAT and CDR2 FQNNGV. The CDR3 sequence is 15 residues long. The CDR3 here is CASSLLQGEISPLHF. CDR3 sequence (DNA): TGTGCCAGCAGCCTTCTACAGGGGGAGATTTCACCCCTCCACTTT.

A single count supports this clone. J is TRBJ1-1 and V is TRBV28, with D possibly TRBD1 on 5 matching bases. Germline V lookup: CDR1 MDHEN, CDR2 SYDVKM. The V end was cut by 5 bases, the J end by 3 bases, with 19 bases between. The length of the CDR3 is 16 residues. The DNA of the CDR3 is TGTGCCAGCAGTCCGAACCCGGGCAGGGCGGACACTGAAGCTTTCTTT. This codes for CASSPNPGRADTEAFF.

The rearrangement uses TRBV7-8 and TRBJ1-1; no firm D call. CDR1 SGHVS and CDR2 FQNEAQ come from the germline V gene. V was clipped by 3 bases and J by 3 bases, with 11 bases between them. This CDR3 contains 14 residues. CDR3 protein: CASSFVVTDTEAFF. CDR3 nucleotide sequence: TGTGCCAGCAGCTTTGTCGTAACGGACACTGAAGCTTTCTTT.

The chain has TRBV12-3 or TRBV12-4 and TRBJ2-1, with a weak D call TRBD1 (6 bases). V was shortened by 5 bases and J by 6 bases, with 11 bases between the two germline ends. The CDR3 has 13 amino acids. In nucleotides, the CDR3 is TGTGCCAGCAGTCTCAGGGGAGTCAATGAGCAGTTCTTC. It specifies CASSLRGVNEQFF.

The chain joins TRBV27 to TRBJ1-6; D is undetermined. The length of the CDR3 is 17 residues. The germline V gene encodes CDR1 MNHEY and CDR2 SMNVEV (reference sequence). V shed 0 bases and J shed 0 bases, with 9 bases lying between them. Written as DNA, the CDR3 is TGTGCCAGCAGTTTATCGAGGGCGAGCTCCTATAATTCACCCCTCCACTTT. Translation: CASSLSRASSYNSPLHF.